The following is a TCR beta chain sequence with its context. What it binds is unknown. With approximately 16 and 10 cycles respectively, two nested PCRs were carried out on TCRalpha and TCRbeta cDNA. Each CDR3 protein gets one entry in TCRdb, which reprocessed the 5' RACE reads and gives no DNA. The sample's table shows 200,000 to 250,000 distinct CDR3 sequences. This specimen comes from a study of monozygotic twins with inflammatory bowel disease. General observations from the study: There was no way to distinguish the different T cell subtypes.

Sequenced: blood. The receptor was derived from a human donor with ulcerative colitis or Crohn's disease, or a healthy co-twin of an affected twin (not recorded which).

CDR3 loop: CSARDWGTEAFF. This chain links TRBV20-1 with TRBJ1-1. Germline lookup yields CDR1 DFQATT and CDR2 SNEGSKA (reference sequence). CDR3 length: 12 amino acids.